Each of the 32 T cell receptor beta chains below was sequenced from the same sample in a study of blood T cell repertoires in COVID-19. Data came from immunoSEQ multiplex PCR; TCRdb stores just in-frame clones and leaves some out. The data show around 150,000 clones, more than 80% seen once. Sequences were obtained from peripheral blood. All receptors come from a human donor in a cohort sampled during active COVID-19.

Many counts were recorded for this clone. The V gene is TRBV2, the J gene TRBJ2-5; TRBD2 aligns across 10 bases. This CDR3 region has 16 residues. CDR1 is SNHLY, CDR2 FYNNEI, per germline. J was trimmed by 2 bases and V by 7 bases; bases with no gene match: 10. This chain's CDR3 is CASKADSGGIQETQYF. Here the CDR3 DNA reads TGTGCCAGCAAGGCAGATAGCGGGGGGATACAAGAGACCCAGTACTTC.

V usage is TRBV5-6 and J usage is TRBJ2-5; tentatively, D is TRBD1 (5 bases). The CDR3 length is 16 residues. In germline, CDR1 is SGHDT, CDR2 YYEEEE. Trimming removed 1 base from V and 5 bases from J, with 18 bases in between. The CDR3: CASSLISVRQRETQYF. Here the CDR3 DNA reads TGTGCCAGCAGCTTGATTTCGGTCAGACAGAGGGAGACCCAGTACTTC.

The chain couples TRBV7-9 to TRBJ2-2; a possible D gene is TRBD1 (5 bases). The CDR3 totals 14 residues. The germline V gene encodes CDR1 SEHNR and CDR2 FQNEAQ (reference sequence). Trimming removed 4 bases from V and 2 bases from J, with 8 bases in between. For the CDR3, the DNA is TGTGCCAGCAGCTACGACAGAAACACCGGGGAGCTGTTTTTT. Translated: CASSYDRNTGELFF.

The J gene is TRBJ2-5, the V gene TRBV7-2; TRBD2 agrees at 7 bases. Trimming removed 5 bases from V and 5 bases from J; junction bases left unmatched: 5. CDR3 length equals 13 residues. Germline CDR1 and CDR2: SGHTA and FQGNSA. The CDR3 DNA is TGTGCCAGCAGCGCGGGACTATACGAGACCCAGTACTTC. It specifies CASSAGLYETQYF.

The rearrangement uses TRBV28 and TRBJ2-3; 8 bases fit TRBD2. Losses at the gene ends were 6 bases for V and 5 bases for J; bases not matched to a gene: 10. This CDR3 has 15 residues. The V gene's germline CDR1 is MDHEN and CDR2 SYDVKM. DNA for the CDR3: TGTGCCAGCAGCCGGAAAGCGGGGGTCGGAGATACGCAGTATTTT. Translation: CASSRKAGVGDTQYF. Together with reference TRBV28 and TRBJ2-3, the CDR3 gives the full variable domain: DVKVTQSSRYLVKRTGEKVFLECVQDMDHENMFWYRQDPGLGLRLIYFSYDVKMKEKGDIPEGYSVSREKKERFSLILESASTNQTSMYLCASSRKAGVGDTQYFGPGTRLTVL.

This chain uses TRBV27 with TRBJ2-7; D gene unclear. This CDR3 region has 13 residues. Trimming pared 5 bases from V and 0 bases from J, leaving 8 bases between. Germline lookup yields CDR1 MNHEY and CDR2 SMNVEV (reference sequence). CDR3 protein: CASSRSYSYEQYF. The CDR3 bases are TGTGCCAGCAGTAGGAGTTACTCCTACGAGCAGTACTTC.

The chain carries TRBV19 and TRBJ2-1; D is unresolved. This CDR3 has 15 residues. Germline lookup yields CDR1 LNHDA and CDR2 SQIVND (reference sequence). Trimming pared 1 base from V and 8 bases from J, leaving 15 bases between. The CDR3 DNA follows: TGTGCCAGTAGTATAGCCCTCCTGCGATACTATGAGCAGTTCTTC. Translating it yields CASSIALLRYYEQFF.

The chain employs TRBV6-2 or TRBV6-3 and TRBJ1-2; 7 bases fit TRBD1. Germline V lookup: CDR1 MNHEY, CDR2 SVGEGT. V trimming: 5 bases; J trimming: 8 bases; junction bases outside the gene matches: 11. This CDR3 contains 14 residues. CDR3 coding DNA: TGTGCCAGCAGTCAGGGACAGTTGGTTTCGGGCTACACCTTC. This gives the protein CASSQGQLVSGYTF.

The rearrangement joins TRBV14 to TRBJ2-3; 8 bases are shared with TRBD2. Germline V gene sequence: CDR1 SGHDN, CDR2 FVKESK. V shed 1 base, J shed 4 bases, and the junction held 7 bases outside the gene matches. This CDR3 comprises 16 residues. CDR3 in amino acids: CASSQVRGGLADTQYF. The CDR3 region has the DNA TGTGCCAGCAGCCAAGTACGGGGGGGCCTCGCAGATACGCAGTATTTT.

The chain is built from TRBV12-3 or TRBV12-4 and TRBJ2-3; D call uncertain. Between the trimmed V and J ends, which lost 3 bases and 4 bases, there was a span of 8 bases. This CDR3 comprises 13 residues. The CDR3, as DNA: TGTGCCAGCAGTTTCGGTTCGGCAGATACGCAGTATTTT. Protein: CASSFGSADTQYF.

About this clone itself: Relative to the germline gene, one junction end is altered; a read error may explain this. The rearrangement links TRBV11-1 to TRBJ2-1, with a weak D call TRBD2 (5 bases). This CDR3 contains 15 residues. CDR1 SGHAT and CDR2 FQDESV come from the germline V gene (reference sequence). The CDR3 DNA reads as TGTGCCAGCAGCTTAGTCCGGGGTGGATACACTGAGCAGTTCTTC. Translation: CASSLVRGGYTEQFF. Supplemented by reference TRBV11-1 and TRBJ2-1, the full variable domain reads EAEVAQSPRYKITEKSQAVAFWCDPISGHATLYWYRQILGQGPELLVQFQDESVVDDSQLPKDRFSAERLKGVDSTLKIQPAELGDSAMYLCASSLVRGGYTEQFFGPGTRLTVL.

In regard to this clone: Other DNA sequences in the sample encode the same CDR3. V and J are TRBV29-1 and TRBJ1-1; tentatively, D is TRBD1 (5 bases). V shed 4 bases and J shed 1 base, with 7 bases lying between them. Germline lookup yields CDR1 SQVTM and CDR2 ANQGSEA. CDR3 length: 12 residues. The CDR3 is CSVGQGNTEAFF. CDR3 nucleotides: TGCAGCGTTGGGCAGGGGAACACTGAAGCTTTCTTT. The whole variable domain, filled in from reference TRBV29-1 and TRBJ1-1, reads SAVISQKPSRDICQRGTSLTIQCQVDSQVTMMFWYRQQPGQSLTLIATANQGSEATYESGFVIDKFPISRPNLTFSTLTVSNMSPEDSSIYLCSVGQGNTEAFFGQGTRLTVV.

This sequence joins TRBV6-5 and TRBJ2-5, with TRBD1 matching over 11 bases. The CDR3 loop spans 16 amino acids. V lost 0 bases, J lost 6 bases, and 6 bases stayed unmatched. Germline assignment: CDR1 MNHEY and CDR2 SVGAGI. The CDR3 DNA is TGTGCCAGCAGTTACTCGGCGGGACAGGGGGGACAGACCCAGTACTTC. Its translation: CASSYSAGQGGQTQYF.

The chain has TRBV3-1 (or the pseudogene TRBV3-2) and TRBJ2-5, with D maybe TRBD2 (6 bases). Trimming shortened V by 4 bases and J by 5 bases, and 17 bases separated the two germline ends. This CDR3 has 15 residues. Germline lookup yields CDR1 LGHDT and CDR2 YNNKEL (reference sequence). As DNA, the CDR3 is TGTGCCAGCAGCCCCCCTCGGGCGGGGAAGGAGACCCAGTACTTC. The encoded protein is CASSPPRAGKETQYF.

Concerning this clone itself: An end of the junction differs from the germline gene, which may be a read error. The chain carries TRBV20-1 and TRBJ2-5; no firm D call. This CDR3 has 11 amino acids. Germline CDR1 reads DFQATT; CDR2 reads SNEGSKA (reference sequence). The CDR3 sequence is CSARDGEAQYF. The CDR3 DNA sequence: TGCAGTGCCCGAGATGGAGAGGCCCAGTACTTC.

In DNA, the CDR3 is TGCGCCAGCAGCCAATTTGGGACAGGTAACACTGAAGCTTTCTTT. Amino acid sequence: CASSQFGTGNTEAFF. V and J are TRBV4-3 and TRBJ1-1, with 8 bases identical to TRBD1. Germline values: CDR1 LGHNA, CDR2 YSLEER. The CDR3 length is 15 residues. V shed 2 bases and J 2 bases; nucleotides not matched to a gene: 4.

The chain couples TRBV28 to TRBJ1-6; weak D call: TRBD1 (6 bases). Trimming left V 5 bases short and J 3 bases short, with 14 bases between. This CDR3 has 16 residues. Germline CDR1 is MDHEN and CDR2 is SYDVKM. DNA of the CDR3: TGTGCCAGCAGTCCCACAACAGGGTTCTATAATTCACCCCTCCACTTT. The encoded protein is CASSPTTGFYNSPLHF.

The chain carries TRBV6-5 and TRBJ1-5; 9 bases agree with TRBD1. The CDR3 is made up of 15 amino acids. Trimming took 5 bases from V and 4 from J; bases not matched to a gene: 6. Germline lookup yields CDR1 MNHEY and CDR2 SVGAGI. CDR3 nucleotide sequence: TGTGCCAGCAGTCCCGGGACAGGGCAGAATCAGCCCCAGCATTTT. Protein product: CASSPGTGQNQPQHF.

This clone showed up just once. V is TRBV13 and J is TRBJ1-6; no clear D gene. V was trimmed by 2 bases and J by 4 bases, leaving 24 bases between them. This CDR3 comprises 20 residues. Per the germline V gene, CDR1 is PRHDT and CDR2 is FYEKMQ (reference sequence). The CDR3 is CASSLNPGLTPHTYNSPLHF. The CDR3 nucleotides read TGTGCCAGCAGCTTAAATCCGGGATTAACGCCCCACACGTATAATTCACCCCTCCACTTT.

The chain couples TRBV6-5 to TRBJ2-1; 8 bases agree with TRBD2. This CDR3 has 15 residues. Germline V gene data show CDR1 as MNHEY and CDR2 as SVGAGI. Trimming at V came to 3 bases and at J to 4 bases, leaving 5 bases not matched to a gene. CDR3 residues: CASSYRGGRYNEQFF. The CDR3 region has the DNA TGTGCCAGCAGTTATCGCGGGGGGCGATACAATGAGCAGTTCTTC.

This rearrangement joins TRBV3-1 (or the pseudogene TRBV3-2) to TRBJ2-7; 12 bases map to TRBD2. This CDR3 spans 16 amino acids. CDR1 LGHDT and CDR2 YNNKEL come from the germline V gene (reference sequence). V lost 5 bases and J lost 5; bases outside the gene matches: 10. This CDR3 reads CASSSFLAGGLDEQYF. The CDR3 DNA reads TGTGCCAGCAGCTCCTTCCTAGCGGGGGGGCTTGACGAGCAGTACTTC.

This chain uses TRBV5-1 with TRBJ2-5; D gene ambiguous. Germline CDR1 SGHRS, CDR2 YFSETQ. V was pared by 0 bases and J by 2 bases, with 11 bases between. The CDR3 has 15 amino acids. The CDR3: CASSLAVGAQETQYF. In DNA form, the CDR3 reads TGCGCCAGCAGCTTGGCGGTAGGAGCGCAAGAGACCCAGTACTTC.

CDR3 loop: CASRGTGANEQFF. DNA of the CDR3: TGTGCCAGCAGGGGGACAGGGGCCAATGAGCAGTTCTTC. This sequence joins TRBV27 and TRBJ2-1; 10 nucleotides agree with TRBD1. The CDR3 has 13 residues. The V gene end was trimmed by 6 bases and the J gene end by 6 bases; junction bases not matched to a gene: 2. Germline CDR1 and CDR2: MNHEY and SMNVEV (reference sequence).

The gene calls are TRBV7-9 and TRBJ1-1, with TRBD1 as a possible D gene (6 bases). The germline gives CDR1 SEHNR, CDR2 FQNEAQ (reference sequence). Trimming cost V 2 bases and J 4 bases, with 14 bases left between them. CDR3 length: 15 amino acids. The CDR3 DNA reads as TGTGCCAGCAGCTTAAACAAGGGGGAAACCACTGAAGCTTTCTTT. Residues: CASSLNKGETTEAFF.

This clone was found a few times. The chain links TRBV10-2 to TRBJ2-3; a possible D gene is TRBD2 (6 bases). V was cut by 6 bases and J by 12 bases, with 22 bases left in between. Germline-derived CDR1 and CDR2 are WSHSY and SAAADI. The CDR3 is 14 amino acids. CDR3 sequence (DNA): TGCGCCAGCAGGGAGGGATCCGGGATTACAAAACAGTATTTT. This sequence encodes CASREGSGITKQYF.

V gene TRBV5-1 combines with J gene TRBJ2-5; 11 positions match TRBD2. The V and J ends lost 1 base and 5 bases, in that order; junction bases with no gene match: 13. Per germline, CDR1 SGHRS and CDR2 YFSETQ. The CDR3 is made up of 18 amino acids. In nucleotides, the CDR3 is TGCGCCAGCAGCTTGACCTTGACTAGCGGGGCTACAGGGGAGACCCAGTACTTC. Protein product: CASSLTLTSGATGETQYF.

The V and J genes are TRBV6-2 or TRBV6-3 and TRBJ2-2; 7 positions match TRBD2. The V segment lost 0 bases and the J segment 7 bases; nucleotides outside the gene matches: 2. In germline, CDR1 is MNHEY, CDR2 SVGEGT. The CDR3 is 14 amino acids. The CDR3 DNA follows: TGTGCCAGCAGTTACTCGACTAGCCTCGGGGAGCTGTTTTTT. It specifies CASSYSTSLGELFF.

This clone has more than one count but fewer than ten. This chain joins TRBV2 and TRBJ1-2; the D is unclear. The V and J ends lost 2 bases and 6 bases respectively, with 10 bases between them. The CDR3 sequence is 13 residues long. Germline V gene data show CDR1 as SNHLY and CDR2 as FYNNEI. The CDR3 DNA reads TGTGCCAGCAGTGAACTACTAGGACATGGCTACACCTTC. This translates into CASSELLGHGYTF.

CDR3: CASSGSGHKEGYTF. The CDR3 DNA reads as TGTGCCAGCAGCGGGTCAGGACACAAAGAAGGCTACACCTTC. The chain combines TRBV9 with TRBJ1-2; a weak D match, TRBD1 (5 bases). V lost 3 bases to trimming and J lost 8 bases, with 17 bases between them. From germline, CDR1 is SGDLS and CDR2 YYNGEE. This CDR3 has 14 residues.

The genes are TRBV11-2 and TRBJ2-5; 9 nucleotides agree with TRBD2. There are 15 residues in the CDR3. Per the germline V gene, CDR1 is SGHAT and CDR2 is FQNNGV. Germline trimming cut 2 bases from V and 4 bases from J; bases unmatched to any gene: 5. The CDR3 region is CASSLRAGGPETQYF. The CDR3 coding sequence is TGTGCCAGCAGCTTAAGGGCGGGGGGGCCAGAGACCCAGTACTTC.

V usage is TRBV4-2 and J usage is TRBJ2-7, with D perhaps TRBD2 (6 bases). Germline assignment: CDR1 LGHNA and CDR2 YNFKEQ. Trimming removed 3 bases from V and 3 bases from J, with 24 bases in between. The CDR3 spans 18 residues. CDR3 amino acids: CASSQDAGLAWVSYEQYF. Written as DNA, the CDR3 is TGTGCCAGCAGCCAGGACGCCGGGCTAGCGTGGGTCAGCTACGAGCAGTACTTC.

The chain carries TRBV6-1 and TRBJ2-7; D possibly corresponds to TRBD1 (6 bases). Trimming cost V 1 base and J 2 bases, with 15 bases left between them. The CDR3 loop spans 16 amino acids. From germline, CDR1 is MNHNS and CDR2 SASEGT. For the CDR3, the DNA is TGTGCCAGCAGTGAAGGAGGGGGACGGATTACCTACGAGCAGTACTTC. Translating gives CASSEGGGRITYEQYF.